One sample yielded the 18 T cell receptor beta chains listed below, sequenced in a study of T-cell reconstitution after alpha-beta-depleted transplantation in children. Unique molecular identifiers were used in preparing the TCRbeta library. TCRdb independently ran MiXCR on the PCR reads; one entry per CDR3 protein. The data hold fewer than 550,000 distinct CDR3 sequences, with roughly a tenth observed a single time. Sample: PBMCs, taken before TCRalphabeta/CD19-depleted stem cell transplant. Every receptor here comes from a child aged 2 to 9 with inherited bone marrow failure, due to receive a stem cell transplant.

The table lists this clonotype with many counts. The chain combines TRBV7-6 with TRBJ2-2, with D perhaps TRBD1 or TRBD2 (5 bases each). Germline V gives CDR1 SGHVS, CDR2 FNYEAQ. V shed 1 base and J shed 4 bases, with 10 bases lying between them. This CDR3 has 15 amino acids. CDR3 coding DNA: TGTGCCAGCAGCTTAGAAGGGGACGGCACCGGGGAGCTGTTTTTT. Translation: CASSLEGDGTGELFF.

In this sample, this clonotype turned up many times. This chain uses TRBV7-2 with TRBJ2-7; TRBD2 might be the D (6 bases). The CDR3 has 14 amino acids. Germline V gene lookup returns CDR1 SGHTA and CDR2 FQGNSA. V lost 1 base to trimming and J lost 5 bases, with 12 bases between them. CDR3 protein: CASSLGLAIHEQYF. In nucleotides, the CDR3 is TGTGCCAGCAGCTTAGGTCTAGCGATCCACGAGCAGTACTTC.

This clonotype occurred many times. The genes are TRBV20-1 and TRBJ2-7; 7 positions agree with TRBD1. Per germline, CDR1 DFQATT and CDR2 SNEGSKA (reference sequence). There are 14 residues in the CDR3. After removal of 6 bases from V and 3 bases from J, the junction contained 11 bases not matched to a gene. The CDR3 is CSAQISDRRYEQYF. The DNA for the CDR3 is TGCAGTGCGCAAATCTCGGACAGGCGCTACGAGCAGTACTTC.

Many counts were recorded for this clonotype. The rearrangement uses TRBV6-5 and TRBJ1-2; no clear D gene. CDR3 size: 14 residues. Germline V CDR1 and CDR2: MNHEY, SVGAGI. Trimming pared 2 bases from V and 4 bases from J, leaving 11 bases between. The CDR3 here is CASSYPGIVYGYTF. The CDR3 DNA follows: TGTGCCAGCAGTTACCCAGGCATCGTCTATGGCTACACCTTC.

The rearrangement joins TRBV30 to TRBJ2-1, with 11 positions matching TRBD2. CDR1 is GTSNPN, CDR2 SVGIG, per germline (reference sequence). This CDR3 comprises 13 residues. With V trimmed by 5 bases and J by 12 bases, 9 bases remained unmatched. CDR3: CAWAGTSGSRQFF. In nucleotides, the CDR3 is TGTGCCTGGGCCGGGACTAGCGGTTCTCGGCAGTTCTTC.

This clonotype has ten or more counts. The chain combines TRBV19 with TRBJ2-2; D might be TRBD1 or TRBD2, each matching 5 bases. CDR3 length equals 13 residues. Trimming took 7 bases from V and 7 from J, leaving 13 bases between them. Germline loops: CDR1 LNHDA, CDR2 SQIVND (reference sequence). CDR3 sequence: CASNPGAGGELFF. The CDR3 coding sequence is TGTGCCAGTAATCCCGGGGCCGGCGGGGAGCTGTTTTTT.

This clonotype was counted at least ten times. This chain's CDR3 is CASSLVTRVEQFF. CDR3 DNA sequence: TGTGCCAGCAGCTTAGTTACCCGGGTTGAGCAGTTCTTC. The chain recombines TRBV7-9 with TRBJ2-1; D is ambiguous. The CDR3 spans 13 residues. CDR1 SEHNR and CDR2 FQNEAQ come from the germline V gene (reference sequence). Trimming took 1 base from V and 9 from J, leaving 10 bases between them.

The table lists this clonotype with many counts. This chain connects TRBV28 to TRBJ1-2; TRBD1 matches at 9 bases. The V and J ends lost 5 bases and 2 bases, in that order; junction bases with no gene match: 6. Per germline, CDR1 MDHEN and CDR2 SYDVKM. This CDR3 is 15 amino acids long. CDR3 DNA sequence: TGTGCCAGCAGTCTTCCGGGACAGGGAAACTATGGCTACACCTTC. Protein sequence: CASSLPGQGNYGYTF.

The sample holds many counts of this clonotype. The V and J genes are TRBV28 and TRBJ2-5; 8 positions agree with TRBD1. CDR1 and CDR2 (germline): MDHEN, SYDVKM. The CDR3 sequence is 16 residues long. The V gene end was trimmed by 3 bases and the J gene end by 1 base; junction bases not matched to a gene: 7. Here the CDR3 reads CASSFPGTGGQETQYF. The CDR3 DNA reads TGTGCCAGCAGTTTCCCCGGGACAGGAGGCCAAGAGACCCAGTACTTC. Supplemented by reference TRBV28 and TRBJ2-5, the full variable domain reads DVKVTQSSRYLVKRTGEKVFLECVQDMDHENMFWYRQDPGLGLRLIYFSYDVKMKEKGDIPEGYSVSREKKERFSLILESASTNQTSMYLCASSFPGTGGQETQYFGPGTRLLVL.

In its sample, this clonotype was seen many times. This chain connects TRBV4-3 to TRBJ2-3; weak D call: TRBD1 (6 bases). Trimming left V 4 bases short and J 3 bases short, with 14 bases between. Germline V lookup: CDR1 LGHNA, CDR2 YSLEER. The CDR3 sequence is 15 residues long. CDR3 nucleotides: TGCGCCAGCAGCCCTGAGAGGGGGAGAACAGATACGCAGTATTTT. It specifies CASSPERGRTDTQYF.

Ten or more counts support this clonotype. The rearrangement uses TRBV4-2 and TRBJ2-2, with 8 positions matching TRBD1. After removal of 4 bases from V and 7 bases from J, the junction contained 14 bases not matched to a gene. This CDR3 has 17 amino acids. Germline V gene sequence: CDR1 LGHNA, CDR2 YNFKEQ. The CDR3 loop is CASSLYPKDRVIGELFF. CDR3 in DNA: TGTGCCAGCAGCCTCTATCCCAAGGACAGGGTAATCGGGGAGCTGTTTTTT.

As concerns this clonotype: This may stem from a read error, because a much larger clone lies one nucleotide away. J is TRBJ2-3 and V is TRBV6-5; D not certain. V lost 2 bases to trimming and J lost 2 bases, with 8 bases between them. This CDR3 contains 14 residues. Per the germline V gene, CDR1 is MNHEY and CDR2 is SVGAGI. The CDR3 DNA sequence: TGTGCCAGCAGTTACAGCTCACCCACAGATACGCAGTATTTT. Protein: CASSYSSPTDTQYF.

This clonotype was seen many times. V and J are TRBV4-1 and TRBJ2-5; D perhaps matches TRBD1 (6 bases). Germline assignment: CDR1 MGHRA and CDR2 YSYEKL. The CDR3 is 14 amino acids. Deletions cut 8 bases from V and 4 bases from J, with 17 bases between. This CDR3 reads CASQAQGSGETQYF. CDR3 DNA: TGCGCCAGCCAAGCGCAGGGGAGTGGAGAGACCCAGTACTTC.

Points on this clonotype: A much larger clone lies one base from this, so it may be a read error. V and J are TRBV14 and TRBJ2-7, with D perhaps TRBD2 (6 bases). V shed 4 bases and J shed 6 bases, with 22 bases lying between them. Germline assignment: CDR1 SGHDN and CDR2 FVKESK. This CDR3 is built from 16 residues. CDR3 in DNA: TGTGCCAGCAGCCTTTTGCCCCATCAGGGACTCCTCGAGCAGTACTTC. Amino acids: CASSLLPHQGLLEQYF. The variable domain in full, with the rest retrieved from reference TRBV14 and TRBJ2-7, is EAGVTQFPSHSVIEKGQTVTLRCDPISGHDNLYWYRRVMGKEIKFLLHFVKESKQDESGMPNNRFLAERTGGTYSTLKVQPAELEDSGVYFCASSLLPHQGLLEQYFGPGTRLTVT.

Ten or more counts support this clonotype. The J gene is TRBJ2-3, the V gene TRBV9; D unresolved. V lost 4 bases and J lost 5, with 14 bases in between. The CDR3 spans 14 residues. CDR1 and CDR2 (germline): SGDLS, YYNGEE. DNA for the CDR3: TGTGCCAGCAGCCTCCGGGTCGTTGAAGATACGCAGTATTTT. Translating it yields CASSLRVVEDTQYF. Full variable domain (remainder filled in from reference TRBV9 and TRBJ2-3): DSGVTQTPKHLITATGQRVTLRCSPRSGDLSVYWYQQSLDQGLQFLIQYYNGEERAKGNILERFSAQQFPDLHSELNLSSLELGDSALYFCASSLRVVEDTQYFGPGTRLTVL.

The chain uses TRBV20-1 and TRBJ2-1; 10 positions agree with TRBD2. The CDR3 sequence is 14 residues long. Germline CDR1 and CDR2: DFQATT and SNEGSKA (reference sequence). Losses at the gene ends were 3 bases for V and 7 bases for J; bases not matched to a gene: 6. The CDR3 nucleotides are TGCAGTGCTAGTGGGCTAGCGGGAGTAAATGAGCAGTTCTTC. It yields the protein CSASGLAGVNEQFF.

On this clonotype itself: A read error is possible here, since a much larger clone lies one base away. This chain links TRBV24-1 with TRBJ2-7, with TRBD2 matching over 8 bases. The CDR3 has 14 residues. Germline V gene data show CDR1 as KGHDR and CDR2 as SFDVKD. V was clipped by 3 bases and J by 12 bases; unmatched bases: 12. The CDR3 loop is CATSDPWTSSKLYF. The CDR3 nucleotides read TGTGCCACCAGTGATCCATGGACTAGCAGCAAGCTGTACTTC.

The chain combines TRBV19 with TRBJ2-1; 9 nucleotides align to TRBD1. Trimming took 3 bases from V and 6 from J; bases not matched to a gene: 3. The CDR3 contains 14 residues. The V gene's germline CDR1 is LNHDA and CDR2 SQIVND (reference sequence). For the CDR3, the DNA is TGTGCCAGTAGTATTTTGACAGGGGGCAATGAGCAGTTCTTC. Residues: CASSILTGGNEQFF.